This TCR beta chain was recovered during a study of Tregs in tolerant kidney transplant recipients. Mixed chimerism was transient after nonmyeloablative marrow transplants from related graft donors. CD4+CD25+CD127- Tregs, CD4+CD25- non-Tregs, CD4 and CD8 cells were sorted. Study observations and caveats: Changing PCR primers prevented nucleotide comparison between some patients' samples. The small number of patients limits these findings pending further validation.

Measured with immunoSEQ multiplex PCR; TCRdb has only the in-frame clones, and not every one. This table holds 20,000 to 25,000 clones, 81% found once. On this clone: Its antigen is currently unknown.

The receptor comes from a human patient who received a combined kidney and bone marrow transplant. Some T cells may possibly be graft donor cells. The sequences come from CD8+ T cells from blood (PBMCs), collected 6 months after the transplant.

The CDR3 coding sequence is TGTGCCAGCAGTGAAGCGCTCACACAGGGGTGGGCCTACGAGCAGTACTTC. Amino acid sequence: CASSEALTQGWAYEQYF. The chain carries TRBV6-1 and TRBJ2-7; TRBD1 aligns across 7 bases. The junction had 10 bases not matched to a gene; V was cut back by 0 bases and J by 2 bases. Looked up from germline, CDR1 is MNHNS and CDR2 is SASEGT. The CDR3 totals 17 residues.